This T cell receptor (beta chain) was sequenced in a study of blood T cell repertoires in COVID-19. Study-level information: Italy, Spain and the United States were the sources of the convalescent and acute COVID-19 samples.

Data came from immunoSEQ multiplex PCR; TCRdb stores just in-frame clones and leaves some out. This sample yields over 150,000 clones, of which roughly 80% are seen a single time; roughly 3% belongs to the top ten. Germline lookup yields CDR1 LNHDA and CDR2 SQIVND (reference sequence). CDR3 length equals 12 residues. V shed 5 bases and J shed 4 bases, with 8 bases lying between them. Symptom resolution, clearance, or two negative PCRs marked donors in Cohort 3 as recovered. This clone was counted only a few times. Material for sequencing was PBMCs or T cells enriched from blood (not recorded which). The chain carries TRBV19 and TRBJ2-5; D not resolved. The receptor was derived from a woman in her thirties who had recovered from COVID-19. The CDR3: CASSPLGETQYF. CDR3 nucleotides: TGTGCCAGTAGTCCCCTAGGAGAGACCCAGTACTTC. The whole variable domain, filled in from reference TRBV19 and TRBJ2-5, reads DGGITQSPKYLFRKEGQNVTLSCEQNLNHDAMYWYRQDPGQGLRLIYYSQIVNDFQKGDIAEGYSVSREKKESFPLTVTSAQKNPTAFYLCASSPLGETQYFGPGTRLLVL.